This TCR beta chain was profiled in a study of cytomegalovirus exposure and HLA in healthy donors. For the study at large: Researchers found that about four fifths of over 350 genotyped donors fell within the Caucasian-associated ancestry cluster.

In the PCR, 60 Vbeta and 13 Jbeta primers were used. TCRdb's table, derived via immunoSEQ multiplex PCR, lists solely in-frame clones and lacks some. This sample carries 150,000 or so clones, 70% to 85% of them seen once, and the ten largest clones take 2.2%. Sequencing was done on a sample of PBMCs. This clonotype originated in a man in his forties or fifties in good health and CMV-seropositive.

CDR3 nucleotides: TGTGCCAGCAGCTTAGATCGGGGTTACTATGGCTACACCTTC. Protein: CASSLDRGYYGYTF. V is TRBV7-2 and J is TRBJ1-2; D not resolved. Trimming removed 1 base at V and 3 bases at J, with 9 bases between. CDR1 SGHTA and CDR2 FQGNSA come from the germline V gene. There are 14 residues in the CDR3.